The next 11 T cell receptor beta chains were all read from a single sample in a study of tumour-infiltrating T cells in Burkitt lymphoma. Method: immunoSEQ multiplex PCR; TCRdb's copy keeps in-frame clones and lacks some. The table lists some 3,800 clones, roughly 17% of them singletons. The sequenced sample was tumor tissue. These receptor sequences come from a human donor with diffuse large B-cell lymphoma. Some clones in this sample may be carry-over from other donors' samples.

The gene calls are TRBV6-1 and TRBJ2-5, with D hard to call. The DNA end is more similar to TRBJ2-7, so the J call may be wrong. This CDR3 region has 12 residues. CDR1 and CDR2 from the germline V gene are MNHNS and SASEGT. For the CDR3, the DNA is TGTGCCAGCAGTGGGAACTCCTACGAGCAGTACTTC. Translation: CASSGNSYEQYF.

Only a few counts were recorded for this clone. The V call is TRBV7-2, the J call TRBJ2-2, with D possibly matching TRBD2 (5 bases). Germline-derived CDR1 and CDR2 are SGHTA and FQGNSA. Trimming shortened V by 4 bases and J by 1 base, and 13 bases separated the two germline ends. There are 16 residues in the CDR3. The CDR3 sequence is CASSSRLSGNTGELFF. The CDR3 DNA is TGTGCCAGCAGCTCACGTTTAAGCGGGAACACCGGGGAGCTGTTTTTT.

V and J are TRBV18 and TRBJ1-4; D perhaps matches TRBD1 (5 bases). This CDR3 region has 15 residues. Germline values: CDR1 KGHSH, CDR2 LQKENI. Trimming took off 1 base at V and 8 bases at J, with 14 bases between the two ends. The CDR3 DNA sequence: TGTGCCAGCTCACCACTAACAACAGGCAGCGAAAAACTGTTTTTT. Translated: CASSPLTTGSEKLFF.

This chain joins TRBV19 and TRBJ2-7; D perhaps matches TRBD1 (7 bases). The germline gives CDR1 LNHDA, CDR2 SQIVND (reference sequence). Trimming stripped 6 bases from V and 2 bases from J, with 17 bases between. This CDR3 is 15 amino acids long. The CDR3 DNA sequence: TGTGCCAGTAGCCCAGGGGGGACTCGCACCTACGAGCAGTACTTC. Residues: CASSPGGTRTYEQYF.

There are a few counts of this clone. The genes are TRBV29-1 and TRBJ1-2, with 8 bases fitting TRBD1. The CDR3 extends over 12 amino acids. Per germline, CDR1 SQVTM and CDR2 ANQGSEA. V was clipped by 6 bases and J by 4 bases; unmatched bases: 4. CDR3 DNA sequence: TGCAGCGTCCGACAGGGGTCCTATGGCTACACCTTC. The encoded protein is CSVRQGSYGYTF.

The table lists this clone with a few counts. This rearrangement joins TRBV6-1 to TRBJ2-2, with a weak D call TRBD2 (6 bases). Germline CDR1 reads MNHNS; CDR2 reads SASEGT. V was clipped by 0 bases and J by 3 bases, with 14 bases between them. The CDR3 loop spans 17 amino acids. CDR3 sequence reads: CASSEAEVRDYTGELFF. DNA for the CDR3: TGTGCCAGCAGTGAAGCGGAGGTTAGGGACTACACCGGGGAGCTGTTTTTT.

This clone was recorded a few times. The J gene is TRBJ1-1, the V gene TRBV30; D is ambiguous. CDR1 and CDR2 from the germline V gene are GTSNPN and SVGIG (reference sequence). The CDR3 length is 14 residues. V was pared by 2 bases and J by 7 bases, with 17 bases between. In nucleotides, the CDR3 is TGTGCCTGGAGTCACCTGGGAGGTCATAGTGAAGCTTTCTTT. Its protein is CAWSHLGGHSEAFF.

This clone is deemed medium-sized. The rearrangement uses TRBV25-1 and TRBJ2-3; weak D call: TRBD2 (7 bases). The CDR3 has 16 amino acids. Germline CDR1 and CDR2: MGHDK and SYGVNS. V gave up 1 base and J gave up 3 bases, with 14 bases separating them. CDR3 sequence: CASSEFGGQRTDTQYF. The CDR3 DNA follows: TGTGCCAGCAGTGAATTCGGGGGGCAGAGAACAGATACGCAGTATTTT.

V is TRBV19 and J is TRBJ2-7; D is possibly TRBD2 (6 bases). Germline V gene data show CDR1 as LNHDA and CDR2 as SQIVND (reference sequence). The CDR3 covers 14 residues. Trimming took 3 bases from V and 0 from J, leaving 9 bases between them. CDR3 sequence: CASSIGRSSYEQYF. CDR3 nucleotides: TGTGCCAGTAGTATTGGGAGGAGCTCCTACGAGCAGTACTTC.

The sample holds a few counts of this clone. The chain carries TRBV30 and TRBJ1-1; D gene ambiguous. The V gene's germline CDR1 is GTSNPN and CDR2 SVGIG (reference sequence). This CDR3 region has 11 residues. V was pared by 5 bases and J by 3 bases, with 7 bases between. CDR3 nucleotide sequence: TGTGCCTGGGCATTAGACACTGAAGCTTTCTTT. Translating gives CAWALDTEAFF. The full variable domain, rest sourced from reference TRBV30 and TRBJ1-1, is SQTIHQWPATLVQPVGSPLSLECTVEGTSNPNLYWYRQAAGRGLQLLFYSVGIGQISSEVPQNLSASRPQDRQFILSSKKLLLSDSGFYLCAWALDTEAFFGQGTRLTVV.

This clone was seen just once. V and J are TRBV28 and TRBJ2-2; D perhaps matches TRBD1 (8 bases). This CDR3 is 16 amino acids long. Looked up from germline, CDR1 is MDHEN and CDR2 is SYDVKM. The ends were cut back, 3 bases at V and 5 bases at J, with 16 bases in the middle. The CDR3 DNA is TGTGCCAGCAGTTTGTTCACAGGGGGAGGGACCGGGGAGCTGTTTTTT. It yields the protein CASSLFTGGGTGELFF.